These 16 T cell receptor beta chains came from one sample sequenced in a study of prognosis after radiotherapy for stage I lung cancer. Two-round multiplex PCR on genomic DNA was the method by which TCR beta CDR3 was amplified. Gene-specific TRBV and TRBJ primers were used in PCR round one. In TCRdb, the multiplex PCR reads were re-called with MiXCR into one record per CDR3 protein. The data contain fewer than 25,000 distinct CDR3 sequences, about 34% of them singletons. The sequencing used PBMCs, collected before or after stereotactic body radiation therapy (not recorded which). The receptors were sampled from a donor aged 50 or older with non-small cell lung cancer.

Details on this clonotype: At one of its ends the junction is not consistent with the germline gene, which may arise from a read error. This chain connects TRBV7-2 to TRBJ2-3, with D tentatively TRBD1 or TRBD2 (5 bases each). Germline values: CDR1 SGHTA, CDR2 FQGNSA. This CDR3 has 12 amino acids. Here the CDR3 DNA reads TGTGCCAGCAGCCGGGGCACATATACGCAGTATTTT. It is translated as CASSRGTYTQYF.

At least ten counts were recorded for this clonotype. The rearrangement joins TRBV5-1 to TRBJ2-5; D may be TRBD2 (6 bases). Per the germline V gene, CDR1 is SGHRS and CDR2 is YFSETQ. The CDR3 length is 17 residues. With 3 bases removed from V and 0 bases from J, the gap between germline ends came to 18 bases. The CDR3 nucleotides read TGCGCCAGCAGCTACCCGGGAGCGCATCCGTACCAAGAGACCCAGTACTTC. Its translation: CASSYPGAHPYQETQYF.

This clonotype was seen ten or more times. The chain employs TRBV6-1 and TRBJ1-5; 10 bases are a match to TRBD1. The CDR3 spans 14 residues. V trimming: 6 bases; J trimming: 7 bases; junction bases outside the gene matches: 6. Per the germline V gene, CDR1 is MNHNS and CDR2 is SASEGT. CDR3 coding DNA: TGTGCCAGCAGCCTGGGACAGGGGAGGCAGCCCCAGCATTTT. It yields the protein CASSLGQGRQPQHF.

In this sample, this clonotype turned up many times. V is TRBV7-3 and J is TRBJ2-3; TRBD2 agrees at 12 bases. After removal of 5 bases from V and 5 bases from J, the junction contained 8 bases not matched to a gene. The CDR3 is 16 residues long. The V gene's germline CDR1 is SGHTA and CDR2 FQGTGA. Here the CDR3 DNA reads TGTGCCAGCAGCCCTAGGGCTAGCGGGAGGGGAGATACGCAGTATTTT. Protein: CASSPRASGRGDTQYF.

Many counts were recorded for this clonotype. This sequence joins TRBV19 and TRBJ1-1, with 8 bases matching TRBD1. The CDR3 is 14 amino acids. V lost 2 bases to trimming and J lost 2 bases; unmatched junction nucleotides: 1. Germline V gene data show CDR1 as LNHDA and CDR2 as SQIVND (reference sequence). CDR3: CASSIQGANTEAFF. The CDR3 region has the DNA TGTGCCAGTAGTATACAGGGGGCTAACACTGAAGCTTTCTTT.

This clonotype occurred many times. The chain links TRBV30 to TRBJ1-1; no reliable D call. Trimming pared 5 bases from V and 3 bases from J, leaving 10 bases between. The germline V gene has CDR1 GTSNPN and CDR2 SVGIG (reference sequence). The CDR3 is 12 residues long. The CDR3 DNA is TGTGCCTGGGTCCGGAGGTACACTGAAGCTTTCTTT. Residues: CAWVRRYTEAFF.

About this clonotype: This probably arose from a read error, given a far larger clone one base away. The rearrangement uses TRBV6-5 and TRBJ1-2; a weak D match, TRBD1 (5 bases). CDR3 length equals 14 residues. V dropped 6 bases and J dropped 8 bases, with 19 bases sitting between them. CDR1 is MNHEY, CDR2 SVGAGI, per germline. The CDR3 reads CASSTSTRVGGYTF. CDR3 DNA sequence: TGTGCCAGCAGCACTAGTACCAGGGTAGGGGGCTACACCTTC.

The rearrangement joins TRBV19 to TRBJ2-2; D is undetermined. This CDR3 is built from 16 residues. Germline loops: CDR1 LNHDA, CDR2 SQIVND (reference sequence). Trimming left V 3 bases short and J 4 bases short, with 15 bases between. CDR3 residues: CASSILRLSGTGELFF. The CDR3 DNA sequence: TGTGCCAGTAGTATCCTTAGGCTGAGTGGCACCGGGGAGCTGTTTTTT.

To note about this clonotype: A much bigger clone sits one base away, suggesting this may be a read error. The chain employs TRBV9 and TRBJ1-1; TRBD1 matches at 8 bases. CDR3 length: 14 residues. The germline CDR1 and CDR2 sequences are SGDLS and YYNGEE. With 2 bases clipped from V and 3 bases from J, the junction kept 3 bases outside the gene matches. DNA for the CDR3: TGTGCCAGCAGCGTCCGGGACAGGTACACTGAAGCTTTCTTT. Its translation: CASSVRDRYTEAFF.

In its sample, this clonotype was seen many times. This chain links TRBV6-1 with TRBJ2-7, with D unclear. Germline V CDR1 and CDR2: MNHNS, SASEGT. Trimming left V 3 bases short and J 5 bases short, with 5 bases between. The CDR3 loop spans 11 amino acids. CDR3 loop: CASSDFHEQYF. The CDR3 bases are TGTGCCAGCAGTGATTTCCACGAGCAGTACTTC.

This clonotype has a count of ten or more. The genes are TRBV2 and TRBJ1-5, with TRBD1 matching over 8 bases. CDR3 length: 13 amino acids. V gave up 4 bases and J gave up 7 bases; unmatched junction bases: 3. Germline V gene data show CDR1 as SNHLY and CDR2 as FYNNEI. The CDR3 loop is CASSADRVQPQHF. The CDR3 DNA sequence: TGTGCCAGCAGTGCGGACAGGGTCCAGCCCCAGCATTTT.

This clonotype came up many times. The rearrangement uses TRBV6-2 or TRBV6-3 and TRBJ2-5, with no clear D. In germline, CDR1 is MNHEY, CDR2 SVGEGT. The germline V and J ends were trimmed by 5 bases and 1 base, with 8 bases remaining between them. The CDR3 has 13 residues. The DNA of the CDR3 is TGTGCCAGCAGTGGGCAGTCCCAAGAGACCCAGTACTTC. It yields the protein CASSGQSQETQYF.

At least ten counts were recorded for this clonotype. The V call is TRBV2, the J call TRBJ2-1, with a possible D match to TRBD2 (7 bases). Trimming pared 7 bases from V and 2 bases from J, leaving 15 bases between. Germline CDR1 reads SNHLY; CDR2 reads FYNNEI. CDR3 length: 15 residues. CDR3 coding DNA: TGTGCCAGCATACTGGGAGGGGGGGCCTACAATGAGCAGTTCTTC. Residues: CASILGGGAYNEQFF. Variable domain in full (rest from reference TRBV2 and TRBJ2-1): EPEVTQTPSHQVTQMGQEVILRCVPISNHLYFYWYRQILGQKVEFLVSFYNNEISEKSEIFDDQFSVERPDGSNFTLKIRSTKLEDSAMYFCASILGGGAYNEQFFGPGTRLTVL.

The chain is built from TRBV20-1 and TRBJ1-1; D might be TRBD1 (6 bases). Germline-derived CDR1 and CDR2 are DFQATT and SNEGSKA (reference sequence). The CDR3 extends over 16 amino acids. V lost 8 bases to trimming and J lost 5 bases, with 27 bases between them. The CDR3 loop reads CSSLDWMNRAVTEAFF. The CDR3 bases are TGCAGTTCCCTCGACTGGATGAACAGGGCAGTAACTGAAGCTTTCTTT.

This clonotype has ten or more counts. J is TRBJ2-7 and V is TRBV29-1; 10 bases match TRBD2. Losses at the gene ends were 6 bases for V and 2 bases for J; bases not matched to a gene: 4. The germline V gene encodes CDR1 SQVTM and CDR2 ANQGSEA. The CDR3 runs to 13 residues. CDR3 protein: CSVLAGGTYEQYF. The CDR3 bases are TGCAGCGTATTAGCGGGAGGCACCTACGAGCAGTACTTC.

This clonotype was detected ten times or more. This chain links TRBV24-1 with TRBJ2-4, with 7 bases identical to TRBD2. The CDR3 has 16 residues. The germline gives CDR1 KGHDR, CDR2 SFDVKD. J was trimmed by 6 bases and V by 4 bases; bases with no gene match: 11. CDR3 bases: TGTGCCACCAGTGAGGGGGGGGATGGGGGGAGAAACATTCAGTACTTC. This gives the protein CATSEGGDGGRNIQYF.